The 22 T cell receptor beta chains given below trace back to one sample, sequenced in a study of T cells after yellow fever vaccination. Each CDR3 protein is one row after TCRdb ran MiXCR on the 5' RACE reads. The sample shows about 630,000 distinct CDR3 sequences, 9% to 15% of them seen only once. The input for sequencing was PBMCs, taken on the day of the yellow fever booster vaccination. These receptors all stem from a man aged 25-45 years who received the YFV17D yellow fever vaccine.

The chain joins TRBV6-1 to TRBJ1-5; tentative D call: TRBD1 (6 bases). This CDR3 contains 14 residues. The germline V gene encodes CDR1 MNHNS and CDR2 SASEGT. V lost 11 bases and J 9 bases, leaving 23 bases between the germline ends. The DNA for the CDR3 is TGTGCCGTTGGGACCGGGACACCGGAGGTGCCCCAGCATTTT. This codes for CAVGTGTPEVPQHF.

This clonotype has a handful of counts. V usage is TRBV27 and J usage is TRBJ1-6; D perhaps matches TRBD1 (5 bases). V lost 4 bases to trimming and J lost 6 bases, with 10 bases between them. This CDR3 has 14 amino acids. Germline V gene lookup returns CDR1 MNHEY and CDR2 SMNVEV (reference sequence). The DNA of the CDR3 is TGTGCCAGCAGTTGGGGCAGGGCTAATTCACCCCTCCACTTT. Translation: CASSWGRANSPLHF.

A few counts support this clonotype. The genes are TRBV12-3 or TRBV12-4 and TRBJ2-4; 7 nucleotides agree with TRBD1. Trimming removed 3 bases from V and 8 bases from J; junction bases left unmatched: 16. This CDR3 is 17 amino acids long. This CDR3 reads CASSFLSPGQGVDIQYF. The CDR3, as DNA: TGTGCCAGCAGTTTTCTTTCCCCGGGGCAGGGGGTCGACATTCAGTACTTC.

With respect to this clonotype: A read error may produce the germline difference seen at one junction end. The rearrangement links TRBV20-1 to TRBJ1-1; TRBD1 aligns across 8 bases. The CDR3 has 17 amino acids. The germline CDR1 and CDR2 sequences are DFQATT and SNEGSKA (reference sequence). CDR3: CSARDSSQGAMNAEAFF. CDR3 coding DNA: TGCAGTGCTAGAGATTCTTCCCAGGGGGCTATGAACGCTGAAGCTTTCTTT.

At least ten counts were recorded for this clonotype. V and J are TRBV5-1 and TRBJ2-7; TRBD2 matches at 12 bases. CDR1 and CDR2 from the germline V gene are SGHRS and YFSETQ. The CDR3 runs to 19 residues. V gave up 2 bases and J gave up 0 bases; unmatched junction bases: 12. CDR3 bases: TGCGCCAGCAGCTTCGTAAAATCGACTAGCGGGAGACTCTCCTACGAGCAGTACTTC. It translates to CASSFVKSTSGRLSYEQYF. Full variable domain (remainder filled in from reference TRBV5-1 and TRBJ2-7): KAGVTQTPRYLIKTRGQQVTLSCSPISGHRSVSWYQQTPGQGLQFLFEYFSETQRNKGNFPGRFSGRQFSNSRSEMNVSTLELGDSALYLCASSFVKSTSGRLSYEQYFGPGTRLTVT.

The table lists this clonotype with a count of one. The genes are TRBV28 and TRBJ2-5, with a tentative D call TRBD1 (5 bases). Looked up from germline, CDR1 is MDHEN and CDR2 is SYDVKM. Trimming shortened V by 7 bases and J by 4 bases, and 22 bases separated the two germline ends. The CDR3 consists of 16 residues. CDR3 in amino acids: CASNYLRQGRGETQYF. CDR3 nucleotides: TGTGCCAGCAACTACCTCCGTCAGGGTAGAGGAGAGACCCAGTACTTC.

In its sample, this clonotype was seen a few times. The chain couples TRBV6-5 to TRBJ1-1; no clear D. Trimming removed 7 bases from V and 7 bases from J, with 10 bases in between. Germline V gives CDR1 MNHEY, CDR2 SVGAGI. The CDR3 extends over 11 amino acids. CDR3: CASTGTHEAFF. CDR3 coding DNA: TGTGCCAGCACAGGAACTCATGAAGCTTTCTTT.

The CDR3 sequence: CASSKQGVGEQYF. The CDR3 DNA reads as TGTGCCAGCAGCAAACAGGGGGTTGGGGAGCAGTACTTC. The chain carries TRBV7-2 and TRBJ2-7, with 8 bases matching TRBD1. This CDR3 region has 13 residues. CDR1 and CDR2 (germline): SGHTA, FQGNSA. V was clipped by 5 bases and J by 7 bases; unmatched bases: 7.

This clonotype occurred a few times. The J gene is TRBJ1-5, the V gene TRBV20-1, with 8 positions matching TRBD1. CDR3 length: 14 residues. The germline gives CDR1 DFQATT, CDR2 SNEGSKA (reference sequence). V lost 6 bases and J lost 3; bases outside the gene matches: 7. CDR3 protein: CSAIQGVNNQPQHF. In DNA, the CDR3 is TGCAGTGCAATACAGGGGGTAAACAATCAGCCCCAGCATTTT.

This clonotype came up a few times. The chain links TRBV14 to TRBJ2-5, with D possibly matching TRBD1 (6 bases). Germline loops: CDR1 SGHDN, CDR2 FVKESK. This CDR3 comprises 15 residues. V lost 3 bases, J lost 3 bases, and 14 bases lay in between. DNA for the CDR3: TGTGCCAGCAGCCACACCGGGACAATGGAAGAGACCCAGTACTTC. It codes for CASSHTGTMEETQYF. The full variable domain, with the rest looked up from reference TRBV14 and TRBJ2-5, is EAGVTQFPSHSVIEKGQTVTLRCDPISGHDNLYWYRRVMGKEIKFLLHFVKESKQDESGMPNNRFLAERTGGTYSTLKVQPAELEDSGVYFCASSHTGTMEETQYFGPGTRLLVL.

The V call is TRBV29-1, the J call TRBJ2-1, with D tentatively TRBD1 (5 bases). The CDR3 extends over 17 amino acids. The V gene's germline CDR1 is SQVTM and CDR2 ANQGSEA. Deletions cut 0 bases from V and 0 bases from J, with 15 bases between. The CDR3 DNA follows: TGCAGCGTTGAAGAGGCCCGACAGTTTAGCTCCTACAATGAGCAGTTCTTC. This encodes CSVEEARQFSSYNEQFF.

This clonotype has just a few counts. The J gene is TRBJ2-7, the V gene TRBV5-1; perhaps D is TRBD1 or TRBD2 (5 bases each). Trimming took 6 bases from V and 4 from J, leaving 23 bases between them. The germline V gene has CDR1 SGHRS and CDR2 YFSETQ. This CDR3 has 16 residues. CDR3 sequence: CASKWGDSQKGYEQYF. CDR3 DNA: TGCGCCAGCAAGTGGGGAGACAGCCAAAAAGGTTACGAGCAGTACTTC.

This clonotype was counted at least ten times. V is TRBV29-1 and J is TRBJ2-7; D may be TRBD2 (7 bases). Germline CDR1 is SQVTM and CDR2 is ANQGSEA. V was trimmed by 6 bases and J by 2 bases, leaving 17 bases between them. The CDR3 runs 14 residues. CDR3 amino acids: CSVATPGGTYEQYF. CDR3 DNA: TGCAGCGTCGCCACTCCGGGGGGCACCTACGAGCAGTACTTC.

The V gene is TRBV7-2, the J gene TRBJ2-5; 7 nucleotides align to TRBD1. The V gene's germline CDR1 is SGHTA and CDR2 FQGNSA. The CDR3 covers 17 residues. Germline trimming cut 4 bases from V and 5 bases from J; bases unmatched to any gene: 16. The CDR3 protein is CASSSAPARGSFETQYF. CDR3 bases: TGTGCCAGCAGCTCCGCCCCGGCCAGGGGGTCCTTTGAGACCCAGTACTTC.

This sequence joins TRBV23-1 and TRBJ2-5; TRBD1 agrees at 7 bases. TRBV23-1 is sorted into the ORF group, with uncertain function. This CDR3 is 14 amino acids long. J gave up 5 bases and V 2 bases, and 5 bases lay outside the gene matches. CDR3 loop: CASSQRTGVETQYF. The CDR3 coding sequence is TGCGCCAGCAGTCAAAGGACAGGAGTGGAGACCCAGTACTTC.

This rearrangement joins TRBV5-1 to TRBJ2-1; no clear D gene. CDR1 and CDR2 (germline): SGHRS, YFSETQ. V shed 0 bases and J shed 1 base, with 14 bases lying between them. The CDR3 has 17 amino acids. CDR3 sequence: CASSLGVDSLSYNEQFF. CDR3 coding DNA: TGCGCCAGCAGCTTGGGGGTAGATTCCTTGTCCTACAATGAGCAGTTCTTC.

This clonotype has only a few counts. The rearrangement uses TRBV7-9 and TRBJ1-6; no definite D call. This CDR3 spans 17 amino acids. V gave up 3 bases and J gave up 0 bases, with 12 bases separating them. Germline CDR1 is SEHNR and CDR2 is FQNEAQ (reference sequence). This CDR3 reads CASSFPSSSSYNSPLHF. CDR3 DNA sequence: TGTGCCAGCAGCTTTCCATCGTCGAGCTCCTATAATTCACCCCTCCACTTT.

The sample holds a few counts of this clonotype. The gene calls are TRBV10-3 and TRBJ2-2; D might be TRBD1 (6 bases). Trimming cost V 2 bases and J 0 bases, with 13 bases left between them. The germline V gene has CDR1 ENHRY and CDR2 SYGVKD. The CDR3 covers 17 residues. The CDR3 DNA reads as TGTGCCATCAGTGAGAGGGGCACAGGGACGAACACCGGGGAGCTGTTTTTT. This encodes CAISERGTGTNTGELFF.

The rearrangement joins TRBV3-1 to TRBJ2-1; D ambiguous. This CDR3 is built from 14 residues. V was shortened by 1 base and J by 4 bases, with 8 bases between the two germline ends. CDR1 is LGHDT, CDR2 YNNKEL, per germline (reference sequence). The CDR3 DNA reads TGTGCCAGCAGCCAAGCCCTAGGGTACAATGAGCAGTTCTTC. Amino acid sequence: CASSQALGYNEQFF.

The V gene is TRBV3-1, the J gene TRBJ1-6; D unresolved. The CDR3 is made up of 15 amino acids. The ends were cut back, 4 bases at V and 3 bases at J, with 10 bases in the middle. The germline V gene encodes CDR1 LGHDT and CDR2 YNNKEL (reference sequence). The CDR3 here is CASSPSDVYNSPLHF. In nucleotides, the CDR3 is TGTGCCAGCAGCCCATCCGATGTCTATAATTCACCCCTCCACTTT.

This clonotype came up a few times. This CDR3 reads CASSLVAGRMFNEQFF. The CDR3 nucleotides read TGCGCCAGCAGCTTGGTAGCGGGACGAATGTTCAATGAGCAGTTCTTC. The rearrangement links TRBV5-1 to TRBJ2-1; 8 nucleotides match TRBD2. Looked up from germline, CDR1 is SGHRS and CDR2 is YFSETQ. With V trimmed by 0 bases and J by 6 bases, 8 bases remained unmatched. The CDR3 sequence is 16 residues long.

The table lists this clonotype with a few counts. The rearrangement joins TRBV4-2 to TRBJ1-6; TRBD1 matches at 7 bases. Germline CDR1 LGHNA, CDR2 YNFKEQ. The V and J ends lost 4 bases and 5 bases, in that order; junction bases with no gene match: 8. The CDR3 is 16 amino acids. The CDR3 DNA reads TGTGCCAGCAGCCTTAACCCGGGACAGAATAATTCACCCCTCCACTTT. Translated, it gives CASSLNPGQNNSPLHF.